Shown below are 23 T cell receptor beta chains from a single sample sequenced in a study of CD8 T cells in ankylosing spondylitis (dated by TCRdb to the late 2010s). Broad study findings and their caveats: Blood from ankylosing spondylitis patients appeared to be characterized by a TCR beta motif made up of under ten highly homologous amino acid variants.

Antigens of these TCRs are unknown. Libraries were built with 5' RACE. Sequencing took place on an Illumina HiSeq 2500. TCRdb's own reprocessing of the public reads used fastp at Q25 and MiXCR and kept productive beta chains. One record per CDR3 amino acid sequence lists the most common genes and DNA. The sample includes almost 400,000 distinct CDR3 sequences, with about 20% observed a single time. The biggest ten clones account for 16% of the sample. Input material: blood, either unsorted or a sorted T cell fraction (not recorded which). All receptors derive from a male donor with ankylosing spondylitis.

V gene TRBV12-3 or TRBV12-4 combines with J gene TRBJ2-5; D remains unclear. This CDR3 contains 14 residues. V shed 5 bases and J shed 2 bases, with 12 bases lying between them. The chain's CDR3 is CASSAQVGQETQYF. The CDR3 DNA reads TGTGCCAGCAGTGCTCAAGTGGGGCAAGAGACCCAGTACTTC.

The J gene is TRBJ2-7, the V gene TRBV6-2 or TRBV6-3; D remains ambiguous. Germline V CDR1 and CDR2: MNHEY, SVGEGT. Between the trimmed V and J ends, which lost 0 bases and 2 bases, there was a span of 8 bases. The CDR3 is 14 residues long. The CDR3: CASSYSLKTYEQYF. The CDR3 DNA follows: TGTGCCAGCAGTTACTCCCTGAAGACCTACGAGCAGTACTTC.

The rearrangement joins TRBV7-2 to TRBJ1-3; D uncertain. CDR1 and CDR2 (germline): SGHTA, FQGNSA. This CDR3 has 15 residues. V lost 1 base and J lost 1, with 8 bases in between. CDR3 DNA sequence: TGTGCCAGCAGCTTAGAGCTTTCTTCTGGAAACACCATATATTTT. The encoded protein is CASSLELSSGNTIYF.

This clonotype was counted at least ten times. V gene TRBV2 combines with J gene TRBJ1-5; D remains unclear. V was pared by 2 bases and J by 1 base, with 9 bases between. The CDR3 is made up of 15 amino acids. Germline lookup yields CDR1 SNHLY and CDR2 FYNNEI. In nucleotides, the CDR3 is TGTGCCAGCAGTGAATTTGGGGAAAGCAATCAGCCCCAGCATTTT. Residues: CASSEFGESNQPQHF.

There are a few counts of this clonotype. The CDR3 region is CASSLAGLNEQYF. CDR3 sequence (DNA): TGTGCCAGCAGCTTGGCTGGACTTAACGAGCAGTACTTC. The V call is TRBV5-6, the J call TRBJ2-7, with TRBD2 as a possible D gene (5 bases). The germline V gene encodes CDR1 SGHDT and CDR2 YYEEEE. Trimming shortened V by 0 bases and J by 5 bases, and 9 bases separated the two germline ends. The CDR3 runs to 13 residues.

There are many counts of this clonotype. CDR3 in amino acids: CASSPNWVKGEQYF. The CDR3 coding sequence is TGCGCCAGCAGCCCGAATTGGGTTAAGGGAGAGCAGTACTTC. The V and J genes are TRBV5-1 and TRBJ2-7; D not certain. The CDR3 covers 14 residues. Per germline, CDR1 SGHRS and CDR2 YFSETQ. Between the trimmed V and J ends, which lost 4 bases and 7 bases, there was a span of 18 bases. The full variable domain, its missing parts supplied by reference TRBV5-1 and TRBJ2-7, is KAGVTQTPRYLIKTRGQQVTLSCSPISGHRSVSWYQQTPGQGLQFLFEYFSETQRNKGNFPGRFSGRQFSNSRSEMNVSTLELGDSALYLCASSPNWVKGEQYFGPGTRLTVT.

This clonotype has a single count. The chain has TRBV2 and TRBJ2-1; 8 bases match TRBD2. The J segment lost 5 bases and the V segment lost 6 bases, leaving 6 bases of the junction unmatched. The CDR3 spans 14 residues. The V gene's germline CDR1 is SNHLY and CDR2 FYNNEI. The CDR3 DNA is TGTGCCAGCAGGGCGGGACTAGGAAACAATGAGCAGTTCTTC. The encoded protein is CASRAGLGNNEQFF.

The table lists this clonotype with a few counts. The chain links TRBV7-2 to TRBJ1-1; D is unclear. The germline V and J ends were trimmed by 2 bases and 6 bases, with 13 bases remaining between them. This CDR3 has 14 residues. From germline, CDR1 is SGHTA and CDR2 FQGNSA. The CDR3 DNA sequence: TGTGCCAGCAGCTTAAGTCCGAGCGACGCTGAAGCTTTCTTT. Translation gives CASSLSPSDAEAFF.

This sequence joins TRBV7-8 and TRBJ2-2; D uncertain. The CDR3 extends over 12 amino acids. In germline, CDR1 is SGHVS, CDR2 FQNEAQ. Trimming removed 7 bases at V and 6 bases at J, with 9 bases between. CDR3 residues: CASTPWPGELFF. In DNA form, the CDR3 reads TGTGCCAGCACCCCATGGCCCGGGGAGCTGTTTTTT.

The chain joins TRBV6-5 to TRBJ1-2, with D hard to call. The CDR3 consists of 15 residues. Trimming stripped 0 bases from V and 4 bases from J, with 12 bases between. The germline CDR1 and CDR2 sequences are MNHEY and SVGAGI. Written as DNA, the CDR3 is TGTGCCAGCAGTTACTCGGCAGGAGACTTCTATGGCTACACCTTC. The encoded protein is CASSYSAGDFYGYTF.

The chain recombines TRBV20-1 with TRBJ2-1; a weak D match, TRBD1 (6 bases). CDR3 length equals 16 residues. Trimming pared 2 bases from V and 0 bases from J, leaving 14 bases between. Per the germline V gene, CDR1 is DFQATT and CDR2 is SNEGSKA (reference sequence). The CDR3 reads CSARPDRLSSYNEQFF. CDR3 nucleotide sequence: TGCAGTGCTAGACCGGACAGACTCAGCTCCTACAATGAGCAGTTCTTC.

This clonotype was observed a few times. The rearrangement uses TRBV29-1 and TRBJ1-2, with a weak D call TRBD1 (5 bases). Looked up from germline, CDR1 is SQVTM and CDR2 is ANQGSEA. The CDR3 is made up of 13 amino acids. Trimming stripped 1 base from V and 8 bases from J, with 14 bases between. For the CDR3, the DNA is TGCAGCGTTGAAGTTATGGGGACCGGGGGCTACACCTTC. It is translated as CSVEVMGTGGYTF.

This clonotype was counted only a few times. This chain uses TRBV5-1 with TRBJ2-7; TRBD1 might be the D (6 bases). Trimming removed 4 bases from V and 0 bases from J, with 14 bases in between. Germline CDR1 SGHRS, CDR2 YFSETQ. This CDR3 has 15 residues. The CDR3 sequence: CASSNGQPSSYEQYF. CDR3 coding DNA: TGCGCCAGCAGCAACGGACAGCCTAGCTCCTACGAGCAGTACTTC.

This clonotype was detected only once. This chain links TRBV5-1 with TRBJ2-6; D not certain. The CDR3 is 18 amino acids. Germline V gives CDR1 SGHRS, CDR2 YFSETQ. Trimming left V 5 bases short and J 1 base short, with 19 bases between. The chain's CDR3 is CASSVVFMGGSGANVLTF. CDR3 bases: TGCGCCAGCAGTGTAGTTTTCATGGGCGGATCTGGGGCCAACGTCCTGACTTTC.

This clonotype has more than one count but fewer than ten. The chain joins TRBV5-1 to TRBJ1-5; 8 nucleotides agree with TRBD1. The trim removed 2 bases at V and 6 bases at J, leaving 4 bases unmatched. CDR1 and CDR2 (germline): SGHRS, YFSETQ. The CDR3 loop spans 14 amino acids. CDR3 sequence reads: CASSLSGGGQPQHF. The CDR3 DNA follows: TGCGCCAGCAGCTTATCAGGGGGCGGTCAGCCCCAGCATTTT.

The CDR3 coding sequence is TGTGCCAGCAGCTTGACCGAATCTGGAGGCGACTACGAGCAGTACTTC. It translates to CASSLTESGGDYEQYF. The genes are TRBV5-6 and TRBJ2-7; tentative D call: TRBD2 (5 bases). Trimming shortened V by 1 base and J by 3 bases, and 17 bases separated the two germline ends. The CDR3 totals 16 residues. The germline V gene has CDR1 SGHDT and CDR2 YYEEEE.

The V gene is TRBV12-3 or TRBV12-4, the J gene TRBJ2-2, with TRBD1 matching over 12 bases. The ends lost 6 bases at V and 3 bases at J; junction bases unmatched: 5. The CDR3 sequence is 16 residues long. Here the CDR3 reads CASREGTGGDTGELFF. Here the CDR3 DNA reads TGTGCCAGCAGGGAGGGGACAGGGGGCGACACCGGGGAGCTGTTTTTT.

This clonotype was counted at least ten times. The CDR3 reads CSVEWDGSYEQYF. CDR3 bases: TGCAGCGTTGAATGGGACGGATCCTACGAGCAGTACTTC. The chain employs TRBV29-1 and TRBJ2-7; D is tentatively TRBD1 or TRBD2 (5 bases each). CDR3 length: 13 amino acids. Trimming shortened V by 2 bases and J by 1 base, and 9 bases separated the two germline ends. Germline loops: CDR1 SQVTM, CDR2 ANQGSEA.

The genes are TRBV4-1 and TRBJ2-1; 9 positions match TRBD2. Losses at the gene ends were 3 bases for V and 2 bases for J; bases not matched to a gene: 2. Germline V gene lookup returns CDR1 MGHRA and CDR2 YSYEKL. The CDR3 is 15 amino acids. The CDR3: CASSQIAGAYNEQFF. The CDR3, as DNA: TGCGCCAGCAGCCAGATAGCGGGAGCCTACAATGAGCAGTTCTTC.

There are a few counts of this clonotype. The chain recombines TRBV7-9 with TRBJ1-6; the match to TRBD1 covers 8 bases. Germline CDR1 and CDR2: SEHNR and FQNEAQ (reference sequence). This CDR3 has 14 amino acids. The V segment lost 7 bases and the J segment 10 bases; nucleotides outside the gene matches: 9. The CDR3 loop reads CASNPDREGSPLHF. CDR3 sequence (DNA): TGTGCCAGCAACCCGGACAGGGAAGGCTCACCCCTCCACTTT. Drawing the rest from reference TRBV7-9 and TRBJ1-6, the complete variable domain is DTGVSQNPRHKITKRGQNVTFRCDPISEHNRLYWYRQTLGQGPEFLTYFQNEAQLEKSRLLSDRFSAERPKGSFSTLEIQRTEQGDSAMYLCASNPDREGSPLHFGNGTRLTVT.

In this sample, this clonotype turned up a few times. The rearrangement links TRBV20-1 to TRBJ2-1; 9 bases match TRBD2. With 6 bases clipped from V and 4 bases from J, the junction kept 13 bases outside the gene matches. This CDR3 region has 16 residues. The germline CDR1 and CDR2 sequences are DFQATT and SNEGSKA (reference sequence). In nucleotides, the CDR3 is TGCAGTGCCGACTCACCGAGCGGGAGGTGGTACAATGAGCAGTTCTTC. Translation: CSADSPSGRWYNEQFF.

This clonotype occurred a few times. J is TRBJ2-5 and V is TRBV27; D tentatively fits TRBD1 or TRBD2 (5 bases each). CDR1 is MNHEY, CDR2 SMNVEV, per germline (reference sequence). Trimming pared 5 bases from V and 4 bases from J, leaving 11 bases between. There are 13 residues in the CDR3. The CDR3 DNA follows: TGTGCCAGCAGTCCTTATGGGGGAGAGACCCAGTACTTC. The encoded protein is CASSPYGGETQYF.

The chain employs TRBV7-2 and TRBJ2-3; D is ambiguous. Trimming cost V 3 bases and J 1 base, with 8 bases left between them. CDR1 is SGHTA and CDR2 is FQGNSA in the germline V gene. This CDR3 is built from 14 residues. The CDR3 sequence is CASSFPLRTDTQYF. The DNA for the CDR3 is TGTGCCAGCAGCTTCCCTCTTCGCACAGATACGCAGTATTTT.